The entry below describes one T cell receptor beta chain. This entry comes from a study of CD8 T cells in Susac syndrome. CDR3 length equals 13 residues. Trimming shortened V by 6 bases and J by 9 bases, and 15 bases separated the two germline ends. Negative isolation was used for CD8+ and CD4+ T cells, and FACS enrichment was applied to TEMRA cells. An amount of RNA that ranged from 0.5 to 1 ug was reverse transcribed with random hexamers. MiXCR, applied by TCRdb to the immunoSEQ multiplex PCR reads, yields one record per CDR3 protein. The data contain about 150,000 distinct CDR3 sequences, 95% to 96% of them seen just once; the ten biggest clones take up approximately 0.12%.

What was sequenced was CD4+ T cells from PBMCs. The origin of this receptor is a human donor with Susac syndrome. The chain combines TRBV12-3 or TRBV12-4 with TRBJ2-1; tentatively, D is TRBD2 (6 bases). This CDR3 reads CASRVREAGEQFF. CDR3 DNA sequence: TGTGCCAGCAGAGTGCGGGAAGCGGGTGAGCAGTTCTTC.